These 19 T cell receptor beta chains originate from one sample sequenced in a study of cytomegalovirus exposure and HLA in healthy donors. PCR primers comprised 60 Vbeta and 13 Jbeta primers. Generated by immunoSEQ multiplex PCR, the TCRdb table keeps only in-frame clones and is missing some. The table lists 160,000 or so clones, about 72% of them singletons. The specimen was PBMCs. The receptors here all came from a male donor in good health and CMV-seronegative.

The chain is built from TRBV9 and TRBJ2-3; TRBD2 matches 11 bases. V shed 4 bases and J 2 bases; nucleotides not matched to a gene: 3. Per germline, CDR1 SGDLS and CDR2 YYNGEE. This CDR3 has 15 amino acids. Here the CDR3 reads CASSNSGGDTDTQYF. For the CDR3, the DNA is TGTGCCAGCAGCAATAGCGGGGGGGACACAGATACGCAGTATTTT.

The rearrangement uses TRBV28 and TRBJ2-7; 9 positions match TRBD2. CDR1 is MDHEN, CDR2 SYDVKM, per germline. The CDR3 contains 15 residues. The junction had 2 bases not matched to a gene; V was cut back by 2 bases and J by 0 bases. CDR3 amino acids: CASSLAGGPSYEQYF. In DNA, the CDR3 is TGTGCCAGCAGTTTAGCGGGAGGGCCCTCCTACGAGCAGTACTTC. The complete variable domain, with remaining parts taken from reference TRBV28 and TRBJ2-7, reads DVKVTQSSRYLVKRTGEKVFLECVQDMDHENMFWYRQDPGLGLRLIYFSYDVKMKEKGDIPEGYSVSREKKERFSLILESASTNQTSMYLCASSLAGGPSYEQYFGPGTRLTVT.

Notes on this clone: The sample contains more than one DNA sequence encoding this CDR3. CDR3 in amino acids: CASSAGGGNQPQHF. In DNA form, the CDR3 reads TGTGCCAGCAGTGCAGGGGGTGGCAATCAGCCCCAGCATTTT. The chain couples TRBV6-1 to TRBJ1-5; TRBD1 matches at 7 bases. Germline CDR1 and CDR2: MNHNS and SASEGT. This CDR3 spans 14 amino acids. The V and J ends lost 4 bases and 2 bases, in that order; junction bases with no gene match: 2.

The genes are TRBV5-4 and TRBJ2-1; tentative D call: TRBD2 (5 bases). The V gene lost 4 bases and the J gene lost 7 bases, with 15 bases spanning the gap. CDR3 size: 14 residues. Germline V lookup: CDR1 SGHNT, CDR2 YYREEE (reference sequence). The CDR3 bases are TGTGCCAGCAGCCCAGCGGAACCTACGAATGAGCAGTTCTTC. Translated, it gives CASSPAEPTNEQFF.

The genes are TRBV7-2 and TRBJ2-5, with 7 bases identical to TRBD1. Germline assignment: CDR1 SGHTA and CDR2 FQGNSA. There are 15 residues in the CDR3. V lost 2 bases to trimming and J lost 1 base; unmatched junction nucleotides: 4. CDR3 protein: CASSLSRQGQETQYF. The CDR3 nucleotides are TGTGCCAGCAGCTTATCGCGACAGGGCCAAGAGACCCAGTACTTC.

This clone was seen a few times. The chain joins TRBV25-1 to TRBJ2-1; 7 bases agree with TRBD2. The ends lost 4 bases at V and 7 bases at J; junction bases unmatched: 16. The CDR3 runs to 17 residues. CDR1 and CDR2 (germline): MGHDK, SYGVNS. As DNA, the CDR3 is TGTGCCAGCAGTGGCCGGCGGGGCGCGGGAGTATTTAATGAGCAGTTCTTC. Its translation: CASSGRRGAGVFNEQFF.

This CDR3 is CASSQDGTLNSPLHF. The DNA for the CDR3 is TGTGCCAGCAGCCAAGATGGGACTTTAAATTCACCCCTCCACTTT. The chain employs TRBV4-2 and TRBJ1-6, with D tentatively TRBD1 (5 bases). V was shortened by 0 bases and J by 7 bases, with 10 bases between the two germline ends. CDR1 and CDR2 from the germline V gene are LGHNA and YNFKEQ. The CDR3 extends over 15 amino acids.

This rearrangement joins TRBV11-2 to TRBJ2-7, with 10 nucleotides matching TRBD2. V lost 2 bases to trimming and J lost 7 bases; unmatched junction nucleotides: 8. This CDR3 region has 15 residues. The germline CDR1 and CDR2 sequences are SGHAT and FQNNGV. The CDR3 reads CASSLMIAGGWEQYF. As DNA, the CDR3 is TGTGCCAGCAGCTTAATGATAGCGGGAGGCTGGGAGCAGTACTTC.

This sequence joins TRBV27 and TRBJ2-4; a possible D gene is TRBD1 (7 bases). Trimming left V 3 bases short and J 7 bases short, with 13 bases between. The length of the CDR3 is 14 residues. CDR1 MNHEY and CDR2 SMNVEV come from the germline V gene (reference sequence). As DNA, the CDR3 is TGTGCCAGCAGTTTGGGGGCAGGGGGGAACATTCAGTACTTC. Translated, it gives CASSLGAGGNIQYF.

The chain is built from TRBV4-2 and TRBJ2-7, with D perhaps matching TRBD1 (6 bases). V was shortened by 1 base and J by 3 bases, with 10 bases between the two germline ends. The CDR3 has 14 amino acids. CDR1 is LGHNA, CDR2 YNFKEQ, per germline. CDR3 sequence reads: CASSQGGQGYEQYF. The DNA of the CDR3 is TGTGCCAGCAGCCAAGGGGGGCAAGGCTACGAGCAGTACTTC.

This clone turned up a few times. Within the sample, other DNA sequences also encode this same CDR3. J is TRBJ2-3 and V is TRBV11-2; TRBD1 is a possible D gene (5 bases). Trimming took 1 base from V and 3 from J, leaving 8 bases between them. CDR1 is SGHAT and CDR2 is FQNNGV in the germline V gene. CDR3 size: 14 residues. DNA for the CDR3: TGTGCCAGCAGCTTAGTCAGGGTGACAGATACGCAGTATTTT. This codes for CASSLVRVTDTQYF.

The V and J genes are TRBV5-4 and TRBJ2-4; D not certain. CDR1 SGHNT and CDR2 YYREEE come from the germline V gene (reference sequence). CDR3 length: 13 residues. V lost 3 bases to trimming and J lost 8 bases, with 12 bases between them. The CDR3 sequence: CASSSGASDIQYF. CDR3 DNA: TGTGCCAGCAGCTCTGGTGCGTCGGACATTCAGTACTTC.

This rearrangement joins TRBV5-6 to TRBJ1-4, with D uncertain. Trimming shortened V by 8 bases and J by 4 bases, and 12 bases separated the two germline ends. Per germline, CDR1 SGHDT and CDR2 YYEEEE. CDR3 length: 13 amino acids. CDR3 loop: CASGRGDNEKLFF. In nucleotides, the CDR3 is TGTGCCAGTGGACGGGGAGATAATGAAAAACTGTTTTTT.

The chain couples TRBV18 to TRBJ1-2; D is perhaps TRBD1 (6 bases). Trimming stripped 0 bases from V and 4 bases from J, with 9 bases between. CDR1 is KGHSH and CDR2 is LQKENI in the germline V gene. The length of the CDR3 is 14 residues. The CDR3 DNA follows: TGTGCCAGCTCACCACCGTCAGGGGCCTATGGCTACACCTTC. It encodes CASSPPSGAYGYTF.

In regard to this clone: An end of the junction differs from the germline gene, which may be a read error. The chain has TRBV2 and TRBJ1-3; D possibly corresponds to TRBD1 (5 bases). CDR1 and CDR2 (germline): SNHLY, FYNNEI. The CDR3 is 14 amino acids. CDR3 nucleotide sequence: TGTGCCAGCAGTGAACAGGGCTCTGGAAGCACCATATATTTT. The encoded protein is CASSEQGSGSTIYF.

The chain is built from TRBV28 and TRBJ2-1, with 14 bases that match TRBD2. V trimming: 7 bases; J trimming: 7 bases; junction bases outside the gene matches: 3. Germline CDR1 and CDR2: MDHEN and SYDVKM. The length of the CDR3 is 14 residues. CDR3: CASTRTSGRNEQFF. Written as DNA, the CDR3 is TGTGCCAGCACTCGGACTAGCGGGAGGAATGAGCAGTTCTTC.

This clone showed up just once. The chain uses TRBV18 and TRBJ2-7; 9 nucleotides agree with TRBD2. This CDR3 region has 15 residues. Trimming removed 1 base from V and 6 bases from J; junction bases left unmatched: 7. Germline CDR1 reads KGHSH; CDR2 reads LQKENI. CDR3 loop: CASSPLAGETGEQYF. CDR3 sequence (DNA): TGTGCCAGCTCACCACTAGCGGGAGAGACCGGCGAGCAGTACTTC.

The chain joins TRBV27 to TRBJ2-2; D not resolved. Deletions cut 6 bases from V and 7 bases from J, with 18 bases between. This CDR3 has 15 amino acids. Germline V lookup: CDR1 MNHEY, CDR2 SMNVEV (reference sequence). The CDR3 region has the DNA TGTGCCAGCAGCCTCTACGACGCTCCGGGCGGGGAGCTGTTTTTT. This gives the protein CASSLYDAPGGELFF.

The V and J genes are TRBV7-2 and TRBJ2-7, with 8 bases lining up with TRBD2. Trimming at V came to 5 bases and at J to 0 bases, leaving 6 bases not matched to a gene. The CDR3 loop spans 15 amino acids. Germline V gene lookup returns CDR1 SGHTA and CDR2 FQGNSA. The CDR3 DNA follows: TGTGCCAGCAGCCCCGTAGCGGGAAGCTCCTACGAGCAGTACTTC. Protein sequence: CASSPVAGSSYEQYF. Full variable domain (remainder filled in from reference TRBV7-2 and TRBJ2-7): GAGVSQSPSNKVTEKGKDVELRCDPISGHTALYWYRQSLGQGLEFLIYFQGNSAPDKSGLPSDRFSAERTGGSVSTLTIQRTQQEDSAVYLCASSPVAGSSYEQYFGPGTRLTVT.